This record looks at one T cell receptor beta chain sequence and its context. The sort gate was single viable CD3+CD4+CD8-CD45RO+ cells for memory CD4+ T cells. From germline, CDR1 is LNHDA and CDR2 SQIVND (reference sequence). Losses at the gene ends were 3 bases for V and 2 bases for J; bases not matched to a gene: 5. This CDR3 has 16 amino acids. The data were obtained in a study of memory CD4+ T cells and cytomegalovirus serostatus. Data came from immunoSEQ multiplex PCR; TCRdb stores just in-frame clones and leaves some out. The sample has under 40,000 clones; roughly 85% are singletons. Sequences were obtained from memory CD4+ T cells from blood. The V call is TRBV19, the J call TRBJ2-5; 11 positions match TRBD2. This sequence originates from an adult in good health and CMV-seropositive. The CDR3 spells CASSIPSGGLQETQYF. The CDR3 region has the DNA TGTGCCAGTAGTATTCCTAGCGGGGGGCTACAAGAGACCCAGTACTTC.